The 19 T cell receptor beta chains listed next were all sequenced from one sample in a study of T-cell reconstitution after alpha-beta-depleted transplantation in children. The authors prepared the TCRbeta library with unique molecular identifiers. TCRdb passed the PCR reads through MiXCR, listing each CDR3 protein once. This table has around 700,000 distinct CDR3 sequences, about 12% appearing once. The sequencing used PBMCs, collected before TCRalphabeta/CD19-depleted stem cell transplant. Every receptor here comes from a girl aged 2 to 9 with congenital amegakaryocytic thrombocytopenia, due to receive a stem cell transplant.

The table lists this clonotype with many counts. V usage is TRBV12-3 or TRBV12-4 and J usage is TRBJ2-5; possibly TRBD1 or TRBD2 for D (5 bases each). The V and J ends lost 5 bases and 5 bases respectively, with 15 bases between them. This CDR3 is built from 14 residues. Here the CDR3 reads CASSLYQGVETQYF. CDR3 bases: TGTGCCAGCAGTCTTTACCAGGGAGTGGAGACCCAGTACTTC.

V usage is TRBV7-9 and J usage is TRBJ2-1; 8 bases line up with TRBD2. Germline CDR1 and CDR2: SEHNR and FQNEAQ (reference sequence). The CDR3 length is 16 residues. The V and J ends lost 3 bases and 2 bases, in that order; junction bases with no gene match: 6. The CDR3 loop reads CASSFRPGLAYNEQFF. The CDR3 DNA follows: TGTGCCAGCAGCTTCAGACCGGGACTAGCCTACAATGAGCAGTTCTTC.

This clonotype was seen only a few times. This rearrangement joins TRBV18 to TRBJ2-3, with 9 positions matching TRBD1. Germline CDR1 is KGHSH and CDR2 is LQKENI. The V and J ends lost 3 bases and 2 bases, in that order; junction bases with no gene match: 3. This CDR3 has 15 amino acids. The CDR3 loop reads CASSPTGGHTDTQYF. CDR3 nucleotide sequence: TGTGCCAGCTCACCGACAGGGGGACACACAGATACGCAGTATTTT.

Ten or more counts support this clonotype. The J gene is TRBJ1-2, the V gene TRBV5-1; TRBD1 is a possible D gene (5 bases). The V end was cut by 4 bases, the J end by 8 bases, with 12 bases between. CDR1 is SGHRS, CDR2 YFSETQ, per germline. This CDR3 has 12 amino acids. DNA for the CDR3: TGCGCCAGCAGCCGGGGGGGAAACGGCTACACCTTC. Translating gives CASSRGGNGYTF.

The table lists this clonotype with a few counts. V and J are TRBV18 and TRBJ2-1; 8 bases align to TRBD2. Trimming at V came to 3 bases and at J to 0 bases, leaving 4 bases not matched to a gene. CDR3 length: 16 residues. Germline CDR1 KGHSH, CDR2 LQKENI. DNA for the CDR3: TGTGCCAGCTCACCTAGTAGCGGGGTCTCCTACAATGAGCAGTTCTTC. Protein product: CASSPSSGVSYNEQFF.

At least ten counts were recorded for this clonotype. The V and J genes are TRBV30 and TRBJ1-1, with D possibly matching TRBD1 (5 bases). The length of the CDR3 is 12 residues. CDR1 GTSNPN and CDR2 SVGIG come from the germline V gene (reference sequence). V dropped 5 bases and J dropped 0 bases, with 7 bases sitting between them. The CDR3 here is CAWGHLNTEAFF. The CDR3 DNA sequence: TGTGCCTGGGGACACCTGAACACTGAAGCTTTCTTT.

This clonotype was counted between two and nine times. The rearrangement joins TRBV2 to TRBJ2-7, with unresolved D. CDR1 is SNHLY and CDR2 is FYNNEI in the germline V gene. V was trimmed by 5 bases and J by 5 bases, leaving 10 bases between them. The length of the CDR3 is 12 residues. This CDR3 is CASSKLVDEQYF. CDR3 bases: TGTGCCAGCAGTAAATTGGTCGACGAGCAGTACTTC.

This clonotype came up many times. The chain links TRBV20-1 to TRBJ2-6; D remains unclear. CDR3 length: 16 amino acids. CDR1 and CDR2 (germline): DFQATT, SNEGSKA (reference sequence). Deletions cut 5 bases from V and 0 bases from J, with 14 bases between. The CDR3 coding sequence is TGCAGTGCTCCTGGGCCTTTCGTCTCTGGGGCCAACGTCCTGACTTTC. It is translated as CSAPGPFVSGANVLTF.

In its sample, this clonotype was seen many times. This chain joins TRBV6-5 and TRBJ2-5; 7 bases fit TRBD2. Germline values: CDR1 MNHEY, CDR2 SVGAGI. The J segment lost 0 bases and the V segment lost 0 bases, leaving 4 bases of the junction unmatched. This CDR3 region has 16 residues. DNA of the CDR3: TGTGCCAGCAGTTACTCGAATGCGGGGGACCAAGAGACCCAGTACTTC. Translating gives CASSYSNAGDQETQYF.

The V and J genes are TRBV3-1 and TRBJ2-1; D not resolved. The CDR3 has 15 amino acids. CDR1 and CDR2 from the germline V gene are LGHDT and YNNKEL (reference sequence). V gave up 4 bases and J gave up 1 base, with 11 bases separating them. CDR3 nucleotides: TGTGCCAGCAGCCGAGGCATCGGGTCCTACAATGAGCAGTTCTTC. Its protein is CASSRGIGSYNEQFF.

This clonotype was picked up a small number of times. J is TRBJ2-1 and V is TRBV20-1; TRBD2 aligns across 10 bases. The CDR3 runs 14 residues. Germline values: CDR1 DFQATT, CDR2 SNEGSKA (reference sequence). Unmatched junction bases numbered 9, after V lost 6 bases and J lost 7 bases. CDR3 residues: CSAPSSGSWNEQFF. For the CDR3, the DNA is TGCAGTGCGCCTTCTAGCGGGAGTTGGAATGAGCAGTTCTTC.

The chain links TRBV5-1 to TRBJ2-7; no firm D call. V was shortened by 0 bases and J by 7 bases, with 20 bases between the two germline ends. The CDR3 has 16 amino acids. Germline CDR1 and CDR2: SGHRS and YFSETQ. The CDR3 DNA reads TGCGCCAGCAGCTTGGGCAGGTTCTCTTCCTTCGAAGAGCAGTACTTC. Translation: CASSLGRFSSFEEQYF.

This clonotype was detected only a few times. The V call is TRBV12-3 or TRBV12-4, the J call TRBJ2-1; 9 bases line up with TRBD2. The CDR3 has 16 residues. V lost 3 bases, J lost 3 bases, and 6 bases stayed unmatched. In DNA, the CDR3 is TGTGCCAGCAGTTTCGACGCGGGAGGGCACTACAATGAGCAGTTCTTC. As protein: CASSFDAGGHYNEQFF.

This clonotype occurred a few times. J is TRBJ2-3 and V is TRBV19; 8 bases line up with TRBD1. CDR1 LNHDA and CDR2 SQIVND come from the germline V gene (reference sequence). The V gene end was trimmed by 6 bases and the J gene end by 4 bases; junction bases not matched to a gene: 9. The CDR3 extends over 15 amino acids. Here the CDR3 reads CASRLGTGGADTQYF. CDR3 coding DNA: TGTGCCAGTAGACTGGGGACAGGAGGAGCAGATACGCAGTATTTT. The full variable domain, with the rest looked up from reference TRBV19 and TRBJ2-3, is DGGITQSPKYLFRKEGQNVTLSCEQNLNHDAMYWYRQDPGQGLRLIYYSQIVNDFQKGDIAEGYSVSREKKESFPLTVTSAQKNPTAFYLCASRLGTGGADTQYFGPGTRLTVL.

V gene TRBV5-1 combines with J gene TRBJ2-7, with 7 bases identical to TRBD2. Trimming took 7 bases from V and 3 from J; bases not matched to a gene: 25. Germline V gives CDR1 SGHRS, CDR2 YFSETQ. This CDR3 contains 19 residues. Here the CDR3 DNA reads TGCGCCAGCGTTCGAGGGAGGGGCAATCGCTATAGGGTAAACTACGAGCAGTACTTC. Translating it yields CASVRGRGNRYRVNYEQYF.

Comments on this clonotype: This could be a read error, since a much larger clone is one nucleotide away. The rearrangement joins TRBV6-1 to TRBJ2-5; TRBD1 is a possible D gene (7 bases). Germline V gene data show CDR1 as MNHNS and CDR2 as SASEGT. The CDR3 is 14 residues long. CDR3 DNA sequence: TGTTCCAGCAGTGCGAGGAGGGGGCCAGAGACCCAGTACTTC. It specifies CSSSARRGPETQYF.

This chain joins TRBV28 and TRBJ2-7; 10 positions agree with TRBD2. J gave up 4 bases and V 8 bases, and 5 bases lay outside the gene matches. Germline values: CDR1 MDHEN, CDR2 SYDVKM. The CDR3 totals 13 residues. CDR3 DNA sequence: TGTGCCAGCCTAGCGGGAGCTCGGTACGAGCAGTACTTC. Protein sequence: CASLAGARYEQYF. Combining the CDR3 with reference TRBV28 and TRBJ2-7 gives the whole variable domain DVKVTQSSRYLVKRTGEKVFLECVQDMDHENMFWYRQDPGLGLRLIYFSYDVKMKEKGDIPEGYSVSREKKERFSLILESASTNQTSMYLCASLAGARYEQYFGPGTRLTVT.

CDR3 amino acids: CASSPGRQKKKETQYF. For the CDR3, the DNA is TGTGCCAGCAGCCCAGGGAGGCAGAAAAAAAAAGAGACCCAGTACTTC. The chain joins TRBV11-2 to TRBJ2-5; possibly TRBD2 for D (6 bases). CDR1 and CDR2 from the germline V gene are SGHAT and FQNNGV. V lost 5 bases and J 3 bases, leaving 19 bases between the germline ends. This CDR3 has 16 residues.

This clonotype has a count of ten or more. The V call is TRBV5-1, the J call TRBJ2-7, with TRBD2 identical over 8 bases. J lost 6 bases, V lost 2 bases, and 16 bases had no gene match. The CDR3 spans 17 residues. Germline V gene lookup returns CDR1 SGHRS and CDR2 YFSETQ. CDR3 DNA sequence: TGCGCCAGCAGCTTCTATGTAAGCGGGAGAAAGGTTTCCGAGCAGTACTTC. Encoded protein: CASSFYVSGRKVSEQYF.